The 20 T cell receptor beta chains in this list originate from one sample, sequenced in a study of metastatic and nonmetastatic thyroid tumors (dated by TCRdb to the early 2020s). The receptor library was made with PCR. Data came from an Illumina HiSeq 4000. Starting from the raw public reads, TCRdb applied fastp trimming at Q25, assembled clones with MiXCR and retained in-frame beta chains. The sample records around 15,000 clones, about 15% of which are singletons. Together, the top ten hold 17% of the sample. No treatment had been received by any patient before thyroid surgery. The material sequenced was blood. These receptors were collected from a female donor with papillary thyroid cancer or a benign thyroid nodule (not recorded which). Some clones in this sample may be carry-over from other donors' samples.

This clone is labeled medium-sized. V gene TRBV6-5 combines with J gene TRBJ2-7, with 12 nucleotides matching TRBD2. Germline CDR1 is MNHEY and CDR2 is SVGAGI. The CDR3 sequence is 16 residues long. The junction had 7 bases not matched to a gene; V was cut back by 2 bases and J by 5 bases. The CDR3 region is CASSYILAGGPHEQYF. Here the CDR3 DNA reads TGTGCCAGCAGTTACATCCTAGCGGGAGGGCCGCACGAGCAGTACTTC.

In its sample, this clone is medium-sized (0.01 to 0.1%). The DNA for the CDR3 is TGTGCCAGCAGCCGCGACAGGGTGAAAAATGAGCAGTTCTTC. Translation gives CASSRDRVKNEQFF. The chain is built from TRBV6-7 and TRBJ2-1, with 7 bases aligning to TRBD1. Being an ORF, TRBV6-7 has a function that is uncertain. This CDR3 comprises 14 residues. After removal of 6 bases from V and 7 bases from J, the junction contained 9 bases not matched to a gene.

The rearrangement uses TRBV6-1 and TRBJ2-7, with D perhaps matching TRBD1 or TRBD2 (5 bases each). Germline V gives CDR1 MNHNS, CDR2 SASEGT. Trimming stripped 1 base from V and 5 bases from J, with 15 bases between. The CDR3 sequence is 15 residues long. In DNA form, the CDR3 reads TGTGCCAGCAGTGAAGGTCTTCAGGGAGTCAACGAGCAGTACTTC. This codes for CASSEGLQGVNEQYF.

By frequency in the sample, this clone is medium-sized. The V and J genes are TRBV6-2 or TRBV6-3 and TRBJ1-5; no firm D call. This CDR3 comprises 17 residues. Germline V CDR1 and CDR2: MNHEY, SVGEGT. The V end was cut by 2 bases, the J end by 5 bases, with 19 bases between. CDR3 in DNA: TGTGCCAGCAGTTACAGAAAACCCGGGCCCCACGATCAGCCCCAGCATTTT. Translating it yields CASSYRKPGPHDQPQHF.

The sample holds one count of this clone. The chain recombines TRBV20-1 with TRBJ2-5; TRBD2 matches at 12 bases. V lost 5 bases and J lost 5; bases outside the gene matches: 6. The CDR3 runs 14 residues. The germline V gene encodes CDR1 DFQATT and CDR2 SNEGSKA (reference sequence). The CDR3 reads CSALAGGPGETQYF. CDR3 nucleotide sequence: TGCAGTGCTCTAGCGGGGGGGCCTGGGGAGACCCAGTACTTC.

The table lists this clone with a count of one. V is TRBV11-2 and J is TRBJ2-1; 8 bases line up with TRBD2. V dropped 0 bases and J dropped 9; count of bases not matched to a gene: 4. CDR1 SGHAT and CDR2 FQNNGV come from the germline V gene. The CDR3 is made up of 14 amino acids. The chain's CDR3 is CASSLDGRGSEQFF. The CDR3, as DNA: TGTGCCAGCAGCTTAGACGGGAGGGGTAGTGAGCAGTTCTTC.

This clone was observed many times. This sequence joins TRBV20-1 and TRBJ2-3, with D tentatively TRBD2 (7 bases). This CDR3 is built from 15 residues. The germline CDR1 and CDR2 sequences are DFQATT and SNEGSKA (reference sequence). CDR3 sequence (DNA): TGCAGCCAGGCGGGGGCGGCGGGTTACACAGATACGCAGTATTTT. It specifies CSQAGAAGYTDTQYF.

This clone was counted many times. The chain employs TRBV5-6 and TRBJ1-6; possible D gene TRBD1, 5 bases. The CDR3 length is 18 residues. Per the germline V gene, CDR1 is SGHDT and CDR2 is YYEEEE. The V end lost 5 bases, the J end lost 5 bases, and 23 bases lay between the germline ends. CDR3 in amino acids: CASSNPLTGTPNNSPLHF. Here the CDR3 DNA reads TGTGCCAGCAGTAATCCACTTACCGGGACTCCCAATAATTCACCCCTCCACTTT.

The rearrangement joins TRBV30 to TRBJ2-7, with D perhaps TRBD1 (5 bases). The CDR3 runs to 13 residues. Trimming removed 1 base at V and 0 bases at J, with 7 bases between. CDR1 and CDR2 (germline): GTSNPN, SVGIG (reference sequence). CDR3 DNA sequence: TGTGCCTGGAGTGGGGGCGTCTCCTACGAGCAGTACTTC. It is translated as CAWSGGVSYEQYF.

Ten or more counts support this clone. The CDR3 sequence: CASSPLGSGRAGNEQFF. As DNA, the CDR3 is TGTGCCAGCAGCCCCCTTGGTAGCGGGAGGGCTGGCAATGAGCAGTTCTTC. The V gene is TRBV7-9, the J gene TRBJ2-1, with TRBD2 matching over 11 bases. Trimming took 5 bases from V and 6 from J; bases not matched to a gene: 12. Germline CDR1 reads SEHNR; CDR2 reads FQNEAQ (reference sequence). This CDR3 has 17 amino acids.

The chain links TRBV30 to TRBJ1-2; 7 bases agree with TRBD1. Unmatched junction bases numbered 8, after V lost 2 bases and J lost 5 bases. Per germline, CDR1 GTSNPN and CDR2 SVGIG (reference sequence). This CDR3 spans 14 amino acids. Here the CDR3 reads CAWSPGTAVYGYTF. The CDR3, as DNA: TGTGCCTGGAGTCCCGGGACAGCGGTTTATGGCTACACCTTC.

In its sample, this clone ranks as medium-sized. CDR3 sequence: CASRPTGSGANVLTF. The CDR3 DNA sequence: TGTGCCAGCAGACCCACAGGGTCTGGGGCCAACGTCCTGACTTTC. This chain joins TRBV7-2 and TRBJ2-6; weak D call: TRBD1 (6 bases). The CDR3 length is 15 residues. The germline V gene encodes CDR1 SGHTA and CDR2 FQGNSA. V was clipped by 6 bases and J by 1 base, with 10 bases between them.

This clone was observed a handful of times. The CDR3 coding sequence is TGTGCCAGCAGTGGGGGACTAGCGGGAGACGTTGGTGAGCAGTTCTTC. It specifies CASSGGLAGDVGEQFF. This chain joins TRBV6-1 and TRBJ2-1; 14 positions match TRBD2. The CDR3 totals 16 residues. J lost 9 bases, V lost 4 bases, and 8 bases had no gene match. CDR1 is MNHNS and CDR2 is SASEGT in the germline V gene.

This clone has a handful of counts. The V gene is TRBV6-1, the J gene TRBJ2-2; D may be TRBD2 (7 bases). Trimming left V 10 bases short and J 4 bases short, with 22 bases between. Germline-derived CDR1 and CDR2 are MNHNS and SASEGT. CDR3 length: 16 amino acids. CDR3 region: CAIHRGGGACTGELFF. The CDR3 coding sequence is TGTGCCATCCATAGGGGGGGAGGGGCCTGCACCGGGGAGCTGTTTTTT.

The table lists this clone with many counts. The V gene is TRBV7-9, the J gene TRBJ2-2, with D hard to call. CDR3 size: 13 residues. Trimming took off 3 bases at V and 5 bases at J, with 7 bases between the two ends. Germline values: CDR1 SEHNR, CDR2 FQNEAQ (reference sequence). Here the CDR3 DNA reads TGTGCCAGCAGCTTCGGGCGGACCGGGGAGCTGTTTTTT. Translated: CASSFGRTGELFF.

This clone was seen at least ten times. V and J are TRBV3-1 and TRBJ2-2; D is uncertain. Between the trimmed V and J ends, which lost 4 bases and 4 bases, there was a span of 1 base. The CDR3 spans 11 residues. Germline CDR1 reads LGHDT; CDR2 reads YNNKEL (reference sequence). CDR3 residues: CASSLTGELFF. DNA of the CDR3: TGTGCCAGCAGCCTCACCGGGGAGCTGTTTTTT.

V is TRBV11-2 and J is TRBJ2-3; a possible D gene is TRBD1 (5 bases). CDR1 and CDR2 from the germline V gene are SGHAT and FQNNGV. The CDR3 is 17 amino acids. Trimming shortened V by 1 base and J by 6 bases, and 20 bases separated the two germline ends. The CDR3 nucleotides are TGTGCCAGCAGCTTAGGAGCCGTACTGGCTGGGGCCGATACGCAGTATTTT. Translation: CASSLGAVLAGADTQYF.

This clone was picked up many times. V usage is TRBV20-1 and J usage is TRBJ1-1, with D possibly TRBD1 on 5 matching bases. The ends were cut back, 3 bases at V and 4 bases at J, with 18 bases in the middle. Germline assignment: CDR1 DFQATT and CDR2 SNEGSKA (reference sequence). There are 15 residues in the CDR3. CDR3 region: CSASRGGRGGTEAFF. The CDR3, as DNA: TGCAGTGCTAGTAGGGGCGGCCGGGGAGGCACTGAAGCTTTCTTT.

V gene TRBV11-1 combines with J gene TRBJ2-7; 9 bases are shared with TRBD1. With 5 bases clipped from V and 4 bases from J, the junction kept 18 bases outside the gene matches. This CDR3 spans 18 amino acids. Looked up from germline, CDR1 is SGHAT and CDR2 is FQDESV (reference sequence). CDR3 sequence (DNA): TGTGCCAGCAGCCCGATTAGGGAGGGGGGACAGGGTAGATACGAGCAGTACTTC. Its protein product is CASSPIREGGQGRYEQYF.

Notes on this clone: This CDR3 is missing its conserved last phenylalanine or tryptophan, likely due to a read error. CDR3: CASSYSGGWAFVQYL. The CDR3 nucleotides are TGTGCCAGCAGTTACTCGGGAGGGTGGGCCTTCGTGCAGTACTTG. The chain combines TRBV6-5 with TRBJ2-7, with 7 bases identical to TRBD2. V shed 0 bases, J shed 9 bases, and the junction held 11 bases outside the gene matches. The V gene's germline CDR1 is MNHEY and CDR2 SVGAGI. The CDR3 has 15 residues.